This T cell receptor (beta chain) was sequenced in a study of blood T cell repertoires in COVID-19. Original processing methods: It was from reference gene primer amplification that nucleated cell counts were estimated. Profiled with immunoSEQ multiplex PCR; TCRdb holds only in-frame clones, not every one. Clone size and the V and J calls come from that table; the DNA yielded D and trimming. The sample shows approximately 130,000 clones, 84% of them seen only once. The length of the CDR3 is 14 residues. Trimming left V 5 bases short and J 0 bases short, with 7 bases between. Germline-derived CDR1 and CDR2 are LNHDA and SQIVND (reference sequence).

The chain joins TRBV19 to TRBJ1-4; no definite D call. Material for sequencing was peripheral blood. The origin of this receptor is a human donor in a cohort sampled during active COVID-19. CDR3 bases: TGTGCCAGTAGTGAGGGAACAACTAATGAAAAACTGTTTTTT. Protein sequence: CASSEGTTNEKLFF.